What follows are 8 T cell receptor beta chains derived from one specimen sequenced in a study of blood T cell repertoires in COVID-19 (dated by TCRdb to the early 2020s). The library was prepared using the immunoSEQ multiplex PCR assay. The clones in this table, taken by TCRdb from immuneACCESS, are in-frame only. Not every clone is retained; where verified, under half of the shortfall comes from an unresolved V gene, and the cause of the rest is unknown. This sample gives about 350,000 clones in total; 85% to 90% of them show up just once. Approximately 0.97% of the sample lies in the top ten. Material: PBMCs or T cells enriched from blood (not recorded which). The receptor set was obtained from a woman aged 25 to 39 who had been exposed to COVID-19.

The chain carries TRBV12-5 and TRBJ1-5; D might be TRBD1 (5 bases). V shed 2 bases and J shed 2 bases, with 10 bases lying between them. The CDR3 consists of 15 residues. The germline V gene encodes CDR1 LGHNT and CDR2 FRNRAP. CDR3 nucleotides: TGTGCTAGTGGTTTGCCGGGGGGGGGCAATCAGCCCCAGCATTTT. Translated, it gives CASGLPGGGNQPQHF.

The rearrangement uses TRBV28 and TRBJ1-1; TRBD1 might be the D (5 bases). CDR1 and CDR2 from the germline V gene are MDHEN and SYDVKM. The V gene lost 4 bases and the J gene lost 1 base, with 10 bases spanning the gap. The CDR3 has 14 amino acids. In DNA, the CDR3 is TGTGCCAGCAGTTCCTCCGGACAGAACACTGAAGCTTTCTTT. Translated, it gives CASSSSGQNTEAFF.

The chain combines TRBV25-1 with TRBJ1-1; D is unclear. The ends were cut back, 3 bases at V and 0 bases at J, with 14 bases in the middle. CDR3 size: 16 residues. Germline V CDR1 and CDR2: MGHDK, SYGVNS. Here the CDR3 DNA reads TGTGCCAGCAGTGACGAAACACGGGAGATGAACACTGAAGCTTTCTTT. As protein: CASSDETREMNTEAFF.

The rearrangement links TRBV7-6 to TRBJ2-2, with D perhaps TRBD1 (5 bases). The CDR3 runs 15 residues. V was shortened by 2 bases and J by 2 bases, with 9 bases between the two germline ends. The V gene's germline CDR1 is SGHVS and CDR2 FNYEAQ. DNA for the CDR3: TGTGCCAGCAGCTTACTGGGGCCAAACACCGGGGAGCTGTTTTTT. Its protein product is CASSLLGPNTGELFF.

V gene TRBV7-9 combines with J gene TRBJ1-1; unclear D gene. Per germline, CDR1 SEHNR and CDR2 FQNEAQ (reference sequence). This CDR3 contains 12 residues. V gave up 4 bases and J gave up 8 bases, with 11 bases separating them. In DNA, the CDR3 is TGTGCCAGCAGCTCCTACGTTCGCGAAGCTTTCTTT. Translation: CASSSYVREAFF.

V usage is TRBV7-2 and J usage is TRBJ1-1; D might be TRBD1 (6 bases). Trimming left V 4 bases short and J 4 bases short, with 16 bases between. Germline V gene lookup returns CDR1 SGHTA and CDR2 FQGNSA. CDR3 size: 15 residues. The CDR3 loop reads CASSSGQGSVTEAFF. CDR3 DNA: TGTGCCAGCAGCTCAGGGCAGGGGTCCGTCACTGAAGCTTTCTTT. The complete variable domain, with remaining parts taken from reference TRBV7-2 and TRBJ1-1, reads GAGVSQSPSNKVTEKGKDVELRCDPISGHTALYWYRQSLGQGLEFLIYFQGNSAPDKSGLPSDRFSAERTGGSVSTLTIQRTQQEDSAVYLCASSSGQGSVTEAFFGQGTRLTVV.

CDR3 region: CATSDRQVQETQYF. The CDR3 DNA reads TGTGCCACCAGTGATCGACAGGTACAAGAGACCCAGTACTTC. This chain joins TRBV24-1 and TRBJ2-5, with D possibly TRBD1 on 6 matching bases. V lost 3 bases and J 2 bases, leaving 9 bases between the germline ends. CDR1 KGHDR and CDR2 SFDVKD come from the germline V gene. This CDR3 contains 14 residues.

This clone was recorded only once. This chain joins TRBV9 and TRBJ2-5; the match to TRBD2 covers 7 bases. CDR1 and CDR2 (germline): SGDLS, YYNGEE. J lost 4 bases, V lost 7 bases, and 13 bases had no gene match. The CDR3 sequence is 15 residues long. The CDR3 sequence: CASGRGSGNGETQYF. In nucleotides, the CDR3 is TGTGCCAGCGGGCGGGGGAGCGGTAATGGAGAGACCCAGTACTTC. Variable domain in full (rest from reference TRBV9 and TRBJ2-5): DSGVTQTPKHLITATGQRVTLRCSPRSGDLSVYWYQQSLDQGLQFLIQYYNGEERAKGNILERFSAQQFPDLHSELNLSSLELGDSALYFCASGRGSGNGETQYFGPGTRLLVL.